A single sample gave rise to the 19 T cell receptor beta chains below, sequenced in a study of OX40 agonist ivuxolimab in advanced cancers. Method: immunoSEQ multiplex PCR; TCRdb's copy keeps in-frame clones and lacks some. The sample lists more than 75,000 clones; around 87% were seen once. The starting material was CD4+ or CD8+ T cells sorted from blood, obtained in a trial of the OX40 agonist ivuxolimab. Receptors originate from an adult with an advanced solid tumor such as melanoma, head and neck, liver or kidney cancer.

Of note for this clone: Germline and junction disagree at one end, which may indicate a read error. The chain couples TRBV11-1 to TRBJ1-1; D may be TRBD1 (5 bases). Germline loops: CDR1 SGHAT, CDR2 FQDESV (reference sequence). The CDR3 runs to 12 residues. The CDR3: CANSPWGDEAFF. The CDR3 DNA sequence: TGTGCCAACAGCCCATGGGGGGATGAAGCTTTCTTT.

The chain employs TRBV5-1 and TRBJ2-7; D possibly matches TRBD1 or TRBD2 (5 bases each). CDR3 length equals 12 residues. Trimming removed 3 bases at V and 6 bases at J, with 10 bases between. CDR1 is SGHRS and CDR2 is YFSETQ in the germline V gene. The CDR3 DNA sequence: TGCGCCAGCAGCTGGGACCTGGGCGAGCAGTACTTC. This sequence encodes CASSWDLGEQYF.

This chain joins TRBV6-5 and TRBJ2-3; TRBD2 agrees at 7 bases. Germline CDR1 MNHEY, CDR2 SVGAGI. The CDR3 loop spans 16 amino acids. J lost 0 bases, V lost 0 bases, and 3 bases had no gene match. CDR3 sequence (DNA): TGTGCCAGCAGTTACTCGGGCGGGAGTAGCACAGATACGCAGTATTTT. Residues: CASSYSGGSSTDTQYF.

V gene TRBV7-9 combines with J gene TRBJ2-5, with 15 bases that match TRBD2. The J call may be in error: the DNA end matches TRBJ2-7 better. Germline V gene data show CDR1 as SEHNR and CDR2 as FQNEAQ (reference sequence). There are 16 residues in the CDR3. CDR3 DNA sequence: TGTGCCAGCAGAAAAGGACTAGCGGGAGGGATGGGCGAGCAGTACTTC. Its protein product is CASRKGLAGGMGEQYF.

This clone was observed a single time. CDR3 in amino acids: CASSLHLPGRGSGNTIYF. CDR3 coding DNA: TGTGCCAGCAGCCTACACCTTCCGGGAAGGGGCTCTGGAAACACCATATATTTT. The chain couples TRBV7-8 to TRBJ1-3, with D maybe TRBD1 (5 bases). CDR1 is SGHVS, CDR2 FQNEAQ, per germline. V lost 5 bases and J 0 bases, leaving 20 bases between the germline ends. This CDR3 comprises 18 residues.

J is TRBJ1-1 and V is TRBV7-9; 7 bases map to TRBD1. Looked up from germline, CDR1 is SEHNR and CDR2 is FQNEAQ (reference sequence). The junction had 9 bases not matched to a gene; V was cut back by 8 bases and J by 0 bases. The CDR3 covers 15 residues. CDR3 sequence (DNA): TGTGCCAGCGGTATTAGGGGGCTCATGAACACTGAAGCTTTCTTT. It specifies CASGIRGLMNTEAFF.

The chain is built from TRBV12-5 and TRBJ1-5; 7 nucleotides align to TRBD1. The CDR3 spans 14 residues. Unmatched junction bases numbered 4, after V lost 2 bases and J lost 6 bases. The germline CDR1 and CDR2 sequences are LGHNT and FRNRAP. DNA for the CDR3: TGTGCTAGTGGTTTGCCGGGACAGACTCAGCCCCAGCATTTT. It yields the protein CASGLPGQTQPQHF.

This clone showed up just once. V is TRBV5-3 and J is TRBJ2-3; 7 bases agree with TRBD2. TRBV5-3 falls under the ORF class, with uncertain function. The V gene end was trimmed by 4 bases and the J gene end by 5 bases; junction bases not matched to a gene: 7. The CDR3 covers 14 residues. CDR3 DNA: TGTGCCAGAAGCCACGGGACTAAAGGAGATACGCAGTATTTT. Amino acids: CARSHGTKGDTQYF.

V and J are TRBV18 and TRBJ2-3, with a weak D call TRBD2 (6 bases). The CDR3 loop spans 15 amino acids. The V gene lost 2 bases and the J gene lost 5 bases, with 14 bases spanning the gap. Germline CDR1 and CDR2: KGHSH and LQKENI. The CDR3 protein is CASSPRAGRLDTQYF. CDR3 sequence (DNA): TGTGCCAGCTCACCAAGGGCAGGGAGGTTAGATACGCAGTATTTT.

This chain links TRBV7-2 with TRBJ2-3; weak D call: TRBD2 (5 bases). The CDR3 is made up of 13 amino acids. Germline CDR1 and CDR2: SGHTA and FQGNSA. V was pared by 5 bases and J by 14 bases, with 20 bases between. DNA of the CDR3: TGTGCCAGCAGCCCCAGGTCCTCTAGCTCGGGGTATTTT. Amino acids: CASSPRSSSSGYF.

The genes are TRBV19 and TRBJ2-7; 12 bases agree with TRBD2. The length of the CDR3 is 15 residues. Germline V gene data show CDR1 as LNHDA and CDR2 as SQIVND (reference sequence). V trimming: 6 bases; J trimming: 5 bases; junction bases outside the gene matches: 8. CDR3 nucleotide sequence: TGTGCCAGTAGGCAGACTAGCGGGGGAGTTGACGAGCAGTACTTC. Residues: CASRQTSGGVDEQYF.

J is TRBJ1-1 and V is TRBV6-6; D uncertain. V dropped 0 bases and J dropped 0 bases, with 5 bases sitting between them. The V gene's germline CDR1 is MNHNY and CDR2 SVGAGI (reference sequence). The CDR3 consists of 14 residues. The CDR3 is CASSYSSVNTEAFF. The DNA for the CDR3 is TGTGCCAGCAGTTACTCGTCCGTGAACACTGAAGCTTTCTTT.

The chain carries TRBV7-2 and TRBJ2-1; D may be TRBD1 (6 bases). Germline V lookup: CDR1 SGHTA, CDR2 FQGNSA. The CDR3 runs to 15 residues. The V gene lost 6 bases and the J gene lost 9 bases, with 21 bases spanning the gap. CDR3 coding DNA: TGTGCCAGCAGTCAGCTCCTAGCTAGGGGGAGTGAGCAGTTCTTC. Translating gives CASSQLLARGSEQFF.

The V call is TRBV6-6, the J call TRBJ2-5; 8 nucleotides align to TRBD2. Germline V gives CDR1 MNHNY, CDR2 SVGAGI (reference sequence). V shed 2 bases and J 4 bases; nucleotides not matched to a gene: 0. This CDR3 region has 13 residues. CDR3 region: CASSYRGGETQYF. CDR3 bases: TGTGCCAGCAGTTACCGGGGGGGAGAGACCCAGTACTTC.

In this sample, this clone turned up once. This may stem from a read error, because a much larger clone lies one nucleotide away. Different DNA sequences within this sample yield the same CDR3. Written as DNA, the CDR3 is TGTGCCAGCAGTGAACAACAGGGGAATCAGCCCCAGCATTTT. Amino acids: CASSEQQGNQPQHF. This sequence joins TRBV6-1 and TRBJ1-5; 7 nucleotides agree with TRBD1. This CDR3 is built from 14 residues. The V segment lost 2 bases and the J segment 4 bases; nucleotides outside the gene matches: 2. Per the germline V gene, CDR1 is MNHNS and CDR2 is SASEGT.

The chain employs TRBV5-4 and TRBJ2-5, with 9 bases aligning to TRBD1. The junction had 9 bases not matched to a gene; V was cut back by 1 base and J by 5 bases. CDR1 and CDR2 (germline): SGHNT, YYREEE (reference sequence). The CDR3 loop spans 16 amino acids. The CDR3 loop reads CASSLLSFGTGETQYF. The CDR3 coding sequence is TGTGCCAGCAGCTTGTTATCATTCGGGACAGGGGAGACCCAGTACTTC.

The chain carries TRBV2 and TRBJ2-7; TRBD1 agrees at 8 bases. CDR1 is SNHLY and CDR2 is FYNNEI in the germline V gene. Trimming cost V 2 bases and J 1 base; bases outside gene matches: 13. The CDR3 has 18 amino acids. The CDR3 nucleotides read TGTGCCAGCAGTGAACCGGGACAGGCTCTCCTGCCATCCTACGAGCAGTACTTC. This codes for CASSEPGQALLPSYEQYF.

In this sample, this clone turned up once. The chain carries TRBV5-1 and TRBJ2-5; no reliable D call. CDR3 length: 14 amino acids. The ends were cut back, 0 bases at V and 1 base at J, with 7 bases in the middle. Germline V CDR1 and CDR2: SGHRS, YFSETQ. The CDR3, as DNA: TGCGCCAGCAGCTTGGTTCCAGGCCAAGAGACCCAGTACTTC. Encoded protein: CASSLVPGQETQYF.

This chain links TRBV10-2 with TRBJ2-2; TRBD1 matches 9 bases. This CDR3 spans 15 amino acids. Germline V gene sequence: CDR1 WSHSY, CDR2 SAAADI. V dropped 8 bases and J dropped 4; count of bases not matched to a gene: 8. This chain's CDR3 is CASGRTGESTGELFF. The CDR3 region has the DNA TGCGCCAGCGGCCGGACAGGGGAAAGCACCGGGGAGCTGTTTTTT.